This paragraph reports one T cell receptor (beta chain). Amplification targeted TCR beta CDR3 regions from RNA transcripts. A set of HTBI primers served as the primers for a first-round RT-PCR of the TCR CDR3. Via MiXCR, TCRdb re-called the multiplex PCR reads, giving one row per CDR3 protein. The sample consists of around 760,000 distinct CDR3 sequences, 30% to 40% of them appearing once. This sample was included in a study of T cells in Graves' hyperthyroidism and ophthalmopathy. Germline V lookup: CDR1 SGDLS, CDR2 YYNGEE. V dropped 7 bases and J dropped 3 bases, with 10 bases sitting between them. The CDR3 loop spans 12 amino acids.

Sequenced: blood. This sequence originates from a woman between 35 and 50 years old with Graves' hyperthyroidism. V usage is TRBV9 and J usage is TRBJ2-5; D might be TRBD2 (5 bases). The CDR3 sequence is CASSPGKETQYF. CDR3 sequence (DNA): TGTGCCAGCTCGCCGGGGAAAGAGACCCAGTACTTC.